Below, one T cell receptor (beta chain) is given with its context. Antigen specificity is unknown. Quantitative barcoded 5'-RACE was used to prepare TCR beta libraries. TCRdb independently ran MiXCR on the 5' RACE reads; one entry per CDR3 protein. The data hold hundreds of thousands of distinct CDR3 sequences, with approximately 26% observed a single time. This specimen comes from a study of CD8 T cells in ankylosing spondylitis. Regarding the study as a whole: Disease-linked clones bore a CD8+ phenotype, appearing relatively rarely in peripheral blood. There were earlier reports of some motif variants in reactive arthritis synovial fluid and blood. One TCR beta motif, made up of roughly 8 highly homologous variants, appeared characteristic of ankylosing spondylitis blood. Reportedly, matched ankylosing spondylitis synovial fluid was significantly enriched for disease-linked clones.

V lost 5 bases, J lost 8 bases, and 18 bases lay in between. The CDR3 spans 13 residues. Per the germline V gene, CDR1 is SQVTM and CDR2 is ANQGSEA. The sample was blood, either unsorted or a sorted T cell fraction (not recorded which). This chain uses TRBV29-1 with TRBJ1-2; D call uncertain. The TCR originated in a male donor with ankylosing spondylitis. The CDR3 protein is CSVPAGGGSGYTF. In DNA, the CDR3 is TGCAGCGTTCCCGCAGGCGGAGGGAGCGGCTACACCTTC.